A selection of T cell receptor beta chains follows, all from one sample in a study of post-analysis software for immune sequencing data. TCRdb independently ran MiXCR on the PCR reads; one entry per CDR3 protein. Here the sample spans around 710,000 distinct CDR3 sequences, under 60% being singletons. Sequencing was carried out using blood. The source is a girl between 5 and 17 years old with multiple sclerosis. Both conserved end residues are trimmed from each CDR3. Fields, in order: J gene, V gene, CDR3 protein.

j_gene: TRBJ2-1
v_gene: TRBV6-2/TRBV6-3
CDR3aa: ASSYRDLNEQF

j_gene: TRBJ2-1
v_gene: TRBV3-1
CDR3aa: ASSQEGTAQF

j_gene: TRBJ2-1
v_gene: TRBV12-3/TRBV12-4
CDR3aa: ASTPEDGGTRRYNEQF

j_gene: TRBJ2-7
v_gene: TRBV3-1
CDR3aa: ASSLRDWGYEQY

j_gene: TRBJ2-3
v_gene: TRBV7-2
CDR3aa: ASSPLTPDTQY

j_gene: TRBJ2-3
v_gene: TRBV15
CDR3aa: ATSRDLGDMGDTDTQY

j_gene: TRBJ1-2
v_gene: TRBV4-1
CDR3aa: ASSQDLKGGRKDGYT

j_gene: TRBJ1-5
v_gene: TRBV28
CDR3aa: ASMDRGVQPQH

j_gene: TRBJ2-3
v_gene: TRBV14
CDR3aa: ASSHRELDTQY

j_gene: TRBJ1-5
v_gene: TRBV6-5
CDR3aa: ASSYSDPSVGPQH

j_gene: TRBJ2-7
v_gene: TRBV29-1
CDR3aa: SAATGTYEQY

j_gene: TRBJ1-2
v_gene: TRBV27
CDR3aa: ASRGQGARGYT

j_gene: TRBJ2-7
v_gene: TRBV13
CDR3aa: ASSPRRAGRNEQY

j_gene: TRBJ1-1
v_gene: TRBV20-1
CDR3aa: SARTGGWGQNTEAF

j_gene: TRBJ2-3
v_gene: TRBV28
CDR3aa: ASGLDFGTSVHPSTDTQY

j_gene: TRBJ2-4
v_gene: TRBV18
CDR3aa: ASSPLTAGTSKNIQY

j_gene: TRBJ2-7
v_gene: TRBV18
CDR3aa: ASSPRLQWSSYEQY

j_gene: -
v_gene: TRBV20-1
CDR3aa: SASSKTSLFHEQY

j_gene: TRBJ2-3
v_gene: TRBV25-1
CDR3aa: ASSASLTDTQY

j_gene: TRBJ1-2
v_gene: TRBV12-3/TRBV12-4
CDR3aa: ASSIRTDNYGYT

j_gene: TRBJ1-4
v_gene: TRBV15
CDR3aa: ATSRGTDHEKLF

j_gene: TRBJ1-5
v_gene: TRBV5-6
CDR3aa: ASSLDRGLNSNQPQH

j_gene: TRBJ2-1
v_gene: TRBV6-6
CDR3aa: AGSGGSGSHNEQF

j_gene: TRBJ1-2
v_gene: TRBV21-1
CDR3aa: ASSKKREPDLYGYT

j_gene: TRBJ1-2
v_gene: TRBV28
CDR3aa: ASSLDPFYGYT

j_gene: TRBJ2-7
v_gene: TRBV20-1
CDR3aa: SARPPLAGGVNEQY

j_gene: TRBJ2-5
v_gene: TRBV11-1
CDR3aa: ASSLAPRSHINDRGKETQY

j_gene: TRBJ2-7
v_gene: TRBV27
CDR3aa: AGRPTGNSYEQY